The 9 T cell receptor beta chains listed next were all sequenced from one sample in a study of patients and donors after allogeneic stem cell transplantation. TCRdb ran MiXCR on the RT-PCR reads and lists one entry per CDR3 protein. Of about 200,000 distinct CDR3 sequences listed, 40% to 45% are singletons. The sample was blood, either unsorted or a sorted T cell fraction (not recorded which). The origin of the receptors is a human donor who was either an allogeneic HSCT recipient or a stem cell or donor lymphocyte infusion donor (not recorded which). It is not recorded whose cells these are; they may come from a transplant donor.

This clonotype has more than one count but fewer than ten. This chain links TRBV7-3 with TRBJ2-2; D possibly corresponds to TRBD2 (5 bases). Trimming took 4 bases from V and 4 from J, leaving 13 bases between them. The germline V gene encodes CDR1 SGHTA and CDR2 FQGTGA. The CDR3 totals 15 residues. The CDR3 DNA reads TGTGCCAGCAGCTCGACTACAGCGCCCACCGGGGAGCTGTTTTTT. It translates to CASSSTTAPTGELFF.

The chain is built from TRBV5-1 and TRBJ2-2, with 14 bases fitting TRBD2. The CDR3 is 16 amino acids. CDR1 and CDR2 (germline): SGHRS, YFSETQ. V trimming: 1 base; J trimming: 7 bases; junction bases outside the gene matches: 3. As DNA, the CDR3 is TGCGCCAGCAGCTTGAGAGGACTAGCGGGAGGCGGGGAGCTGTTTTTT. It yields the protein CASSLRGLAGGGELFF.

The V call is TRBV4-2, the J call TRBJ1-5; TRBD1 might be the D (5 bases). Trimming pared 4 bases from V and 0 bases from J, leaving 16 bases between. Looked up from germline, CDR1 is LGHNA and CDR2 is YNFKEQ. The CDR3 runs to 17 residues. In nucleotides, the CDR3 is TGTGCCAGCAGCCCTCGTCGCGGGGCGCGTAGCAATCAGCCCCAGCATTTT. It yields the protein CASSPRRGARSNQPQHF.

The sample holds a few counts of this clonotype. This chain connects TRBV28 to TRBJ1-5; maybe TRBD1 (5 bases). V gave up 6 bases and J gave up 1 base, with 25 bases separating them. Germline V gives CDR1 MDHEN, CDR2 SYDVKM. The CDR3 spans 19 residues. The CDR3 DNA follows: TGTGCCAGCAGCCTACCGGGACTCCTCCCGGGAGTGAGCAATCAGCCCCAGCATTTT. It translates to CASSLPGLLPGVSNQPQHF.

This clonotype was detected a few times. This chain uses TRBV12-3 or TRBV12-4 with TRBJ1-5; D is perhaps TRBD1 (6 bases). V gave up 2 bases and J gave up 3 bases, with 11 bases separating them. The CDR3 sequence is 15 residues long. The CDR3 DNA follows: TGTGCCAGCAGTTTATCAGGGGATGACAATCAGCCCCAGCATTTT. Encoded protein: CASSLSGDDNQPQHF.

The chain has TRBV15 and TRBJ1-2, with a tentative D call TRBD1 (5 bases). From germline, CDR1 is LNHNV and CDR2 YYDKDF (reference sequence). Trimming removed 0 bases at V and 7 bases at J, with 9 bases between. This CDR3 region has 13 residues. The CDR3 bases are TGTGCCACCAGCAGAGAGTCAAGGGGTGGCTACACCTTC. It translates to CATSRESRGGYTF.

The chain employs TRBV28 and TRBJ2-7; a weak D match, TRBD1 (6 bases). The germline V gene has CDR1 MDHEN and CDR2 SYDVKM. The CDR3 covers 14 residues. The V end lost 6 bases, the J end lost 0 bases, and 12 bases lay between the germline ends. CDR3 sequence (DNA): TGTGCCAGCAGAAGACAGGCGAGCTCCTACGAGCAGTACTTC. Encoded protein: CASRRQASSYEQYF. Drawing the rest from reference TRBV28 and TRBJ2-7, the complete variable domain is DVKVTQSSRYLVKRTGEKVFLECVQDMDHENMFWYRQDPGLGLRLIYFSYDVKMKEKGDIPEGYSVSREKKERFSLILESASTNQTSMYLCASRRQASSYEQYFGPGTRLTVT.

The chain carries TRBV20-1 and TRBJ1-3; tentative D call: TRBD1 (5 bases). Germline-derived CDR1 and CDR2 are DFQATT and SNEGSKA (reference sequence). Trimming stripped 3 bases from V and 0 bases from J, with 12 bases between. CDR3 length: 15 residues. This chain's CDR3 is CSARAGTDSGNTIYF. CDR3 in DNA: TGCAGTGCTAGGGCCGGGACCGACTCTGGAAACACCATATATTTT.

V and J are TRBV7-2 and TRBJ1-1; maybe TRBD1 (5 bases). CDR3 length: 14 amino acids. V lost 5 bases and J lost 2, with 12 bases in between. The germline V gene has CDR1 SGHTA and CDR2 FQGNSA. This chain's CDR3 is CASSLIWGNTEAFF. In DNA form, the CDR3 reads TGTGCCAGCAGCCTAATATGGGGCAACACTGAAGCTTTCTTT.